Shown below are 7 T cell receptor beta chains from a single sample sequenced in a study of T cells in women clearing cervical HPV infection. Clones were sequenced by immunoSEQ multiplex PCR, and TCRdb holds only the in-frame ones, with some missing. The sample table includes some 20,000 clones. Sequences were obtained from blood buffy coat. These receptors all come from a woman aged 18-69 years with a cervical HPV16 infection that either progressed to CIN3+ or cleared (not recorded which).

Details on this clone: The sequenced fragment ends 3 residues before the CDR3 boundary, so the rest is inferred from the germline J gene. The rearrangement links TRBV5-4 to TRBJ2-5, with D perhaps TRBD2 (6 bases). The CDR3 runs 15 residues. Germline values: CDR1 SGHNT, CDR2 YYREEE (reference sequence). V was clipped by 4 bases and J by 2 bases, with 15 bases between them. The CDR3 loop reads CASSVAAAVQETQYF. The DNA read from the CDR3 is TGTGCCAGCAGCGTAGCGGCGGCCGTTCAAGAGACC.

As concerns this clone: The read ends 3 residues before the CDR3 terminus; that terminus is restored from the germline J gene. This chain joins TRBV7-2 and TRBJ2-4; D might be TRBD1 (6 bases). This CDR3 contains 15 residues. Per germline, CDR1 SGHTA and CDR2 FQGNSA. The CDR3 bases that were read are TGTGCCAGCAGCCCGGGACAACGTCGGAGCTATGGT. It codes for CASSPGQRRSYG. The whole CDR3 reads CASSPGQRRSYGQYF.

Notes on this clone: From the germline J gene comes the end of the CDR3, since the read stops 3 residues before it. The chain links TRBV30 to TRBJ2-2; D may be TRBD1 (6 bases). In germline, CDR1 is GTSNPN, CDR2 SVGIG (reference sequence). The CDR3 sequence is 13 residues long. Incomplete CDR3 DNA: TGTGCCTGGAGTGGGACAGTTCCCGAAAAG. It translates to CAWSGTVPEK. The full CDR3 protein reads CAWSGTVPEKLFF.

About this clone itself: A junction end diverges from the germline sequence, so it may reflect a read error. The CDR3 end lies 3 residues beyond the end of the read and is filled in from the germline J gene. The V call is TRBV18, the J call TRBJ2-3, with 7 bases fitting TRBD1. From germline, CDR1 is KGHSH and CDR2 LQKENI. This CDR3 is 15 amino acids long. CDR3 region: CASSTSGQQAETQYF. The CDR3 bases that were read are TGTGCCAGCTCTACCTCGGGACAGCAGGCAGAGACG. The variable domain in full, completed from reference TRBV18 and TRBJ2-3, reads NAGVMQNPRHLVRRRGQEARLRCSPMKGHSHVYWYRQLPEEGLKFMVYLQKENIIDESGMPKERFSAEFPKEGPSILRIQQVVRGDSAAYFCASSTSGQQAETQYFGPGTRLTVL.

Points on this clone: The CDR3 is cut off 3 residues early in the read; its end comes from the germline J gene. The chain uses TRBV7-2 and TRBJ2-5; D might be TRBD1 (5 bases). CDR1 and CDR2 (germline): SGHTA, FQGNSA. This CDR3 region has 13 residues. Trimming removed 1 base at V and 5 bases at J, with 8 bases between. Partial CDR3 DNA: TGTGCCAGCAGCTTAGGGGGCCGGGAGACC. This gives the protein CASSLGGRET. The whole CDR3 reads CASSLGGRETQYF.

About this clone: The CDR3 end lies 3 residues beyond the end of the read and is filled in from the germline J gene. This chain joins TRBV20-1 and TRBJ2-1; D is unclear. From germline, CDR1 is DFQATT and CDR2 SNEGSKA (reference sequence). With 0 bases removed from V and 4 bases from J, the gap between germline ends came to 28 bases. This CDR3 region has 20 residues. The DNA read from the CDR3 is TGCAGTGCTAGAGATGAGATAGCCCATCCCACCCCAATATTATACAATGAG. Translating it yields CSARDEIAHPTPILYNE. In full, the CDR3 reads CSARDEIAHPTPILYNEQFF.

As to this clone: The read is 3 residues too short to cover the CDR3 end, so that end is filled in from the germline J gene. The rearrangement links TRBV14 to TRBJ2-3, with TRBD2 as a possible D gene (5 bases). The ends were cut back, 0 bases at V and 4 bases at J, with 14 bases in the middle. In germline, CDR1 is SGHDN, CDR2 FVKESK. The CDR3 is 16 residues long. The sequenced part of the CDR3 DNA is TGTGCCAGCAGCCAAGAGGTGAGGGTCCTGCCAGATACG. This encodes CASSQEVRVLPDT. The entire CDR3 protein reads CASSQEVRVLPDTQYF.